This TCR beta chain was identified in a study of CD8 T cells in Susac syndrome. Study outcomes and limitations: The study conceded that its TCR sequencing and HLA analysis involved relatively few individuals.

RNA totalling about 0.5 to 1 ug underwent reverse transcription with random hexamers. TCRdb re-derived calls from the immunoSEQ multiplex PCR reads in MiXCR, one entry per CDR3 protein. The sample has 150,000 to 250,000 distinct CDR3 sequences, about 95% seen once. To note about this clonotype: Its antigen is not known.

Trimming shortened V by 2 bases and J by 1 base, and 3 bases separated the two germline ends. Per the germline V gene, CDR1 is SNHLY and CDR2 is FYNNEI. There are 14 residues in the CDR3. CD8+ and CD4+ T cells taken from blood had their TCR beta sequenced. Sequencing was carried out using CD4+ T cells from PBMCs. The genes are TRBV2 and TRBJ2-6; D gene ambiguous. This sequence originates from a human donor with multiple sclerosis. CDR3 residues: CASSERSGANVLTF. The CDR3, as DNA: TGTGCCAGCAGTGAACGGTCTGGGGCCAACGTCCTGACTTTC.